Given below is one T cell receptor (beta chain) in context. Its antigen is unidentified. Between the trimmed V and J ends, which lost 5 bases and 6 bases, there was a span of 20 bases. Germline V gene sequence: CDR1 SGHRS, CDR2 YFSETQ. This CDR3 is 15 amino acids long. It was into CD45RA+ naive and CD45RA-negative memory subsets that the CD4+ cells were split. This sample was included in a study of shared clonotypes between healthy human individuals. Study outcomes and limitations: Sampling covered nothing but blood. Tissue TCR repertoires likely differ from those found in blood. Generally, naive subsets came out with larger estimated richness than memory subsets.

Researchers divided each subset's genomic DNA evenly across several immunoSEQ plates. The protocol was immunoSEQ multiplex PCR, while the TCRdb copy is restricted to in-frame clones and leaves out a portion. The repertoire has about 2,500,000 clones, more than 80% of them found once; the top ten carry more than 0.12%. This chain joins TRBV5-1 and TRBJ1-1; D unclear. This clonotype was obtained from a man between 18 and 29 years old in good health. The sample consisted of naive CD4+ T cells sorted from blood. Subset denoted: CD45RA+ positively selected. The CDR3 nucleotides are TGCGCCAGCAGGGCTCTTAATACACCGGGCGCTGAAGCTTTCTTT. Encoded protein: CASRALNTPGAEAFF. The variable domain in full, with the rest retrieved from reference TRBV5-1 and TRBJ1-1, is KAGVTQTPRYLIKTRGQQVTLSCSPISGHRSVSWYQQTPGQGLQFLFEYFSETQRNKGNFPGRFSGRQFSNSRSEMNVSTLELGDSALYLCASRALNTPGAEAFFGQGTRLTVV.